These T cell receptor beta chains were read from a single sample in a study of control samples from healthy donors and cancer patients. Assay used: immunoSEQ multiplex PCR; TCRdb lists only in-frame clones, some missing. The table has 170,000 or so clones, approximately 94% seen once. Sequenced input: blood. The receptors come from a man younger than 45 in good health. The CDR3 runs from the conserved cysteine through the conserved F or W. Fields, in order: D gene, V gene, clone size, J gene, CDR3 protein, CDR3 DNA. A D gene is named only where the DNA matches it firmly. The size entry is marked missing in some rows and otherwise reads once, few, many or a size class.

-	TRBV5-5	-	TRBJ1-3	CASSAPQDPSGNTIYF	TGTGCCAGCAGCGCCCCACAGGACCCCTCTGGAAACACCATATATTTT
-	TRBV9	-	TRBJ2-2	CASSTPVTGTGELFF	TGTGCCAGCAGCACCCCGGTGACTGGAACCGGGGAGCTGTTTTTT
-	TRBV19	-	TRBJ1-5	CASSIVEGPQHF	TGTGCCAGTAGTATAGTTGAGGGGCCCCAGCATTTT
-	TRBV29-1	-	TRBJ2-5	CSVEDGGARQETQYF	TGCAGCGTTGAAGATGGGGGGGCTCGGCAAGAGACCCAGTACTTC
-	TRBV5-5	-	TRBJ1-3	CASFRSSGNTIYF	TGTGCCAGCTTCAGGAGCTCTGGAAACACCATATATTTT
-	TRBV27	-	TRBJ2-7	CASSLRTSYEQYF	TGTGCCAGCAGTTTAAGGACTTCCTACGAGCAGTACTTC
-	TRBV6-5	-	TRBJ2-1	CASTRGNEQFF	TGTGCCAGCACTCGGGGGAATGAGCAGTTCTTC
TRBD1	TRBV11-2	-	TRBJ1-1	CASSPQGQLNTEAFF	TGTGCCAGCAGCCCCCAGGGACAGTTGAACACTGAAGCTTTCTTT
TRBD1	TRBV14	-	TRBJ2-5	CASSQDEGQTQETQYF	TGTGCCAGCAGCCAAGATGAGGGACAGACGCAAGAGACCCAGTACTTC
-	TRBV11-3	-	TRBJ2-1	CASSLLGTPYNEQFF	TGTGCCAGCAGCTTATTGGGGACCCCCTACAATGAGCAGTTCTTC
TRBD2	TRBV6-2/TRBV6-3	-	TRBJ2-1	CASSKAGGLIYNEQFF	TGTGCCAGCAGCAAAGCGGGGGGGCTAATCTACAATGAGCAGTTCTTC
TRBD1	TRBV9	-	TRBJ2-1	CASSATGGIYNEQFF	TGTGCCAGCAGCGCGACAGGGGGCATCTACAATGAGCAGTTCTTC
TRBD1	TRBV10-3	-	TRBJ2-5	CAIGPRTGQETQYF	TGTGCCATCGGTCCAAGGACAGGACAAGAGACCCAGTACTTC
TRBD2	TRBV12-3/TRBV12-4	-	TRBJ2-7	CASSARESYEQYF	TGTGCCAGCAGTGCGCGGGAGTCCTACGAGCAGTACTTC
-	TRBV27	-	TRBJ2-7	CASSLKTSSYEQYF	TGTGCCAGCAGTTTAAAGACATCGTCCTACGAGCAGTACTTC
-	TRBV11-2	-	TRBJ1-2	CASSLVGVTPNYGYTF	TGTGCCAGCAGCTTAGTAGGGGTGACCCCTAACTATGGCTACACCTTC
TRBD1	TRBV29-1	-	TRBJ2-7	CSASQGIGYEQYF	TGCAGCGCCTCACAGGGGATAGGCTACGAGCAGTACTTC
TRBD2	TRBV27	-	TRBJ2-1	CASSLGLAGGSNEQFF	TGTGCCAGCAGTCTGGGACTAGCGGGAGGCTCTAACGAGCAGTTCTTC
-	TRBV7-9	-	TRBJ1-5	CASSPDISSFNQPQHF	TGTGCCAGCAGCCCCGACATCAGCAGCTTCAATCAGCCCCAGCATTTT
-	TRBV10-1	-	TRBJ1-5	CASSEAGNQPQHF	TGCGCCAGCAGTGAGGCGGGAAATCAGCCCCAGCATTTT
-	TRBV25-1	-	TRBJ1-6	CASSEAGAGGSPLHF	TGTGCCAGCAGTGAGGCGGGGGCCGGGGGCTCACCCCTCCACTTT
-	TRBV5-1	-	TRBJ2-5	CASREASGETQYF	TGCGCCAGCAGGGAGGCATCGGGAGAGACCCAGTACTTC
TRBD2	TRBV9	-	TRBJ2-1	CASSPRLAGYNEQFF	TGTGCCAGCAGCCCCCGACTAGCTGGGTACAATGAGCAGTTCTTC
TRBD1	TRBV7-6	-	TRBJ2-3	CASSLGTGLDTQYF	TGTGCCAGCAGCTTAGGGACAGGGTTAGATACGCAGTATTTT
-	TRBV24-1	-	TRBJ2-1	CATSDLWGKGLNEQFF	TGTGCCACCAGTGACCTCTGGGGCAAGGGCCTTAATGAGCAGTTCTTC
-	TRBV2	-	TRBJ2-3	CASTLDTGIRTDTQYF	TGTGCCAGCACCCTGGATACAGGGATTCGCACAGATACGCAGTATTTT
-	TRBV25-1	-	TRBJ2-7	CASSERSFQYEQYF	TGTGCCAGCAGTGAAAGAAGTTTCCAATACGAGCAGTACTTC
TRBD1	TRBV28	once	TRBJ1-2	CASSLAGQGNGYTF	TGTGCCAGCAGTTTGGCTGGACAGGGGAATGGCTACACCTTC
-	TRBV10-2	once	TRBJ1-6	CASSEFQGGYNSPLHF	TGCGCCAGCAGTGAGTTCCAGGGAGGCTATAATTCACCCCTCCACTTT
-	TRBV13	-	TRBJ1-4	CASSLGVPGLAPF	TGTGCCAGCAGCTTAGGGGTACCGGGACTCGCACCATTT
-	TRBV30	-	TRBJ1-5	CAWGTGTGNQPQHF	TGTGCCTGGGGGACCGGGACGGGCAATCAGCCCCAGCATTTT
TRBD1	TRBV2	-	TRBJ1-3	CASSGGQIGNTIYF	TGTGCCAGCAGTGGGGGACAGATTGGAAACACCATATATTTT
-	TRBV4-3	-	TRBJ1-2	CASSQERGEGPYGYTF	TGCGCCAGCAGCCAAGAACGGGGGGAGGGGCCGTATGGCTACACCTTC
-	TRBV28	-	TRBJ1-1	CASSLDSLLEAFF	TGTGCCAGCAGTTTGGACAGTCTTCTTGAAGCTTTCTTT
TRBD2	TRBV9	few	TRBJ2-7	CASSEAGFSYEQYF	TGTGCCAGCAGCGAAGCGGGGTTCTCCTACGAGCAGTACTTC
-	TRBV2	-	TRBJ1-2	CASSEEGYGYTF	TGTGCCAGCAGTGAAGAGGGCTATGGCTACACCTTC
-	TRBV11-2	-	TRBJ1-6	CASSLFDERRNSPLHF	TGTGCCAGCAGCTTATTCGACGAACGTCGTAATTCACCCCTCCACTTT
TRBD1	TRBV7-8	-	TRBJ1-2	CASSLAYGTGYGYTF	TGTGCCAGCAGCTTAGCATATGGGACAGGTTATGGCTACACCTTC
-	TRBV19	-	TRBJ1-2	CASSPPREPYGYTF	TGTGCCAGTAGTCCCCCAAGGGAGCCCTATGGCTACACCTTC
TRBD2	TRBV3-1/TRBV3-2	-	TRBJ2-3	CASSQGLAGRSTDTQYF	TGTGCCAGCAGCCAAGGACTAGCGGGGAGAAGCACAGATACGCAGTATTTT
-	TRBV2	-	TRBJ2-3	CASSEMGKDTQYF	TGTGCCAGCAGTGAGATGGGTAAGGATACGCAGTATTTT
TRBD1	TRBV7-8	once	TRBJ1-5	CASSKGQGGNTNQPQHF	TGTGCCAGCAGCAAAGGACAGGGAGGGAATACGAATCAGCCCCAGCATTTT
-	TRBV28	-	TRBJ1-4	CASSQVYFDEKLFF	TGTGCCAGCAGTCAGGTGTACTTTGATGAAAAACTGTTTTTT
-	TRBV6-5	-	TRBJ1-2	CASTVTANYGYTF	TGTGCCAGCACGGTGACAGCTAACTATGGCTACACCTTC
-	TRBV4-2	-	TRBJ2-7	CASSQDRAQGYEQYF	TGTGCCAGCAGCCAAGATCGGGCACAGGGCTACGAGCAGTACTTC
-	TRBV11-2	-	TRBJ1-5	CASSLSDSNQPQHF	TGTGCCAGCAGCTTATCAGATAGCAATCAGCCCCAGCATTTT
-	TRBV5-1	once	TRBJ1-2	CASSLADYYGYTF	TGCGCCAGCAGCTTGGCCGATTACTATGGCTACACCTTC
TRBD2	TRBV4-2	few	TRBJ2-1	CASSQEGLAGGLSYNEQFF	TGTGCCAGCAGCCAAGAGGGACTAGCGGGGGGGCTCTCCTACAATGAGCAGTTCTTC
-	TRBV19	-	TRBJ1-1	CASSIFTEAFF	TGTGCCAGTAGTATTTTTACTGAAGCTTTCTTT
-	TRBV21-1	-	TRBJ1-5	CASTVPAGTGGELSNQPQHF	TGTGCCAGCACTGTACCAGCCGGGACAGGGGGCGAACTTAGCAATCAGCCCCAGCATTTT
TRBD1	TRBV29-1	-	TRBJ1-1	CSVDVGGTGIEAFF	TGCAGCGTTGATGTAGGCGGGACAGGAATTGAAGCTTTCTTT
-	TRBV9	-	TRBJ2-5	CASSVGWGRETQYF	TGTGCCAGCAGCGTAGGGTGGGGGCGAGAGACCCAGTACTTC